This T cell receptor (beta chain) is from a study of blood T cell repertoires in COVID-19 (dated by TCRdb to about 2020). About the full investigation: Samples covering the acute and convalescent phases of COVID-19 were provided by collaborators in the United States, Italy and Spain. The prospective study material was composed of cDNA or gDNA derived from T cells, B-cell-depleted T cells, or PBMCs. Subjects who had been exposed to COVID-19, were actively infected with it, or had recovered from it provided the deeply sampled blood TCRbeta repertoires that made up the dataset. A freely available public database, intended as a resource for researchers studying the immune response to SARS-CoV-2, is where the repertoires were released. The samples were drawn from the first 160 participants of the ongoing ImmuneRACE study and from more than 1,000 subjects provided by 6 global collaborators. The sample metadata nearly always contained a de-identified subject ID, COVID-19 status, age in years and sex. Where HLA class I and class II types were available, the types were taken from metadata supplied by the sample provider, not from assay-based typing.

TCRbeta CDR3 regions were amplified from genomic DNA using the immunoSEQ Assay, a bias-controlled multiplex PCR. The original methods were these. Nucleated cell counts per sample were estimated from amplification of reference gene primers within the assay. To quantify the absolute abundance of each unique TCRbeta CDR3 rearrangement, sequence reads were collapsed and filtered. For each sample, productive Simpson clonality was calculated as the square root of Simpson's diversity index over productive rearrangements. The table comes from immuneACCESS by way of TCRdb, which keeps in-frame sequences with V and J called. Part of the clones is missing from these tables; in studies checked, under half for an unresolved V gene and the rest for unknown reasons. V, J and clone size are taken as reported in that table, and D and trimming were inferred from the DNA itself. A total of approximately 190,000 clones appear in this sample, more than 75% of them only once. 7.8% of the sample rests with the top ten.

In Seattle, one collaborating source enrolled patients while the infection was active and tracked those patients longitudinally over the course of disease. Each collaborating institution followed its own protocols to collect whole blood in K2EDTA tubes. For TCRbeta analysis, collaborators shipped samples as frozen whole blood, isolated PBMCs, or DNA extracted from either of those sample types. On this clone itself: This receptor's antigen is unknown. No base quality values were provided; no much bigger clone lies one nucleotide off.

Study-wide conclusions, independent of this receptor: Clinical and demographic metadata were provided uncurated, with the amount varying by source and participant.

Trimming removed 5 bases from V and 1 base from J, leaving 18 bases between the germline ends. The CDR1 and CDR2 encoded by the germline V gene (reference sequence) are LNHDA and SQIVND. The CDR3 holds 17 amino acids from the cysteine to the phenylalanine. The kept DNA is CDR3 alone, 51 bases in frame from the first base. The sequence derives from a woman aged 55 to 70 with COVID-19, enrolled during active disease. The source material was peripheral blood. The receptor chain draws on TRBV19 and TRBJ1-5; the D gene is possibly TRBD1, with 5 bases matching. The nucleotide sequence reads TGTGCCAGTAGTGGTGCCGCAGGGCCCCCCAGCAATCAGCCCCAGCATTTT. This is translated as CASSGAAGPPSNQPQHF.